The 18 T cell receptor beta chains below all came from one sample that was sequenced in a study of metastatic and nonmetastatic thyroid tumors. No treatment had been given to any patient before thyroid surgery. TCRdb re-called clones via MiXCR from the PCR reads. The sample lists tens of thousands of clones, 17% occurring once. The specimen sequenced was blood. All receptors derive from a male donor with papillary thyroid cancer or a benign thyroid nodule (not recorded which). Some clones in this sample may be carry-over from other donors' samples.

This chain joins TRBV3-1 and TRBJ1-1, with TRBD1 matching 7 bases. Germline V gene sequence: CDR1 LGHDT, CDR2 YNNKEL (reference sequence). J gave up 3 bases and V 6 bases, and 10 bases lay outside the gene matches. The CDR3 is 15 residues long. CDR3 sequence reads: CASSFRQGGDTEAFF. CDR3 DNA sequence: TGTGCCAGCAGTTTTCGACAGGGTGGGGACACTGAAGCTTTCTTT.

This clone has a handful of counts. The sample holds other DNA sequences that translate to the same CDR3. The chain couples TRBV20-1 to TRBJ2-7; TRBD1 matches at 11 bases. CDR1 is DFQATT and CDR2 is SNEGSKA in the germline V gene (reference sequence). J lost 4 bases, V lost 3 bases, and 5 bases had no gene match. This CDR3 comprises 14 residues. The CDR3 loop is CSARGGTGGYEQYF. CDR3 coding DNA: TGCAGTGCTAGGGGAGGGACAGGGGGTTACGAGCAGTACTTC.

The V call is TRBV5-6, the J call TRBJ1-5, with D tentatively TRBD1 (5 bases). Germline assignment: CDR1 SGHDT and CDR2 YYEEEE. The CDR3 loop spans 14 amino acids. The ends were cut back, 1 base at V and 7 bases at J, with 12 bases in the middle. CDR3 in DNA: TGTGCCAGCAGCTTGTGGGGGGTTGGGCAGCCCCAGCATTTT. It specifies CASSLWGVGQPQHF.

This clone was found many times. The chain couples TRBV9 to TRBJ1-1, with D possibly being TRBD1 (5 bases). This CDR3 has 15 residues. Germline V gives CDR1 SGDLS, CDR2 YYNGEE. Deletions cut 0 bases from V and 6 bases from J, with 15 bases between. Here the CDR3 reads CASSVATGGLAEAFF. The CDR3 DNA sequence: TGTGCCAGCAGCGTAGCTACGGGGGGTCTTGCTGAAGCTTTCTTT.

There are many counts of this clone. The chain combines TRBV24-1 with TRBJ2-2; the match to TRBD1 covers 7 bases. The length of the CDR3 is 16 residues. Germline CDR1 is KGHDR and CDR2 is SFDVKD. With 2 bases clipped from V and 4 bases from J, the junction kept 6 bases outside the gene matches. The CDR3 coding sequence is TGTGCCACCAGTGATTCCACGACAGGGCCCACCGGGGAGCTGTTTTTT. Translated, it gives CATSDSTTGPTGELFF.

The chain combines TRBV6-2 or TRBV6-3 with TRBJ2-7; no reliable D call. Trimming removed 7 bases from V and 0 bases from J, with 10 bases in between. In germline, CDR1 is MNHEY, CDR2 SVGEGT. This CDR3 contains 13 residues. CDR3 nucleotides: TGTGCCAGCAATCTGGAGAGCTCCTACGAGCAGTACTTC. The encoded protein is CASNLESSYEQYF.

This clone was detected ten times or more. An end of the junction differs from the germline gene, which may be a read error. The chain combines TRBV19 with TRBJ2-7; 12 bases map to TRBD2. The CDR3 extends over 16 amino acids. Germline CDR1 and CDR2: LNHDA and SQIVND (reference sequence). The CDR3 spells CASSMASGRASNEQYF. In nucleotides, the CDR3 is TGTGCCAGTAGTATGGCTAGCGGGAGGGCCTCCAACGAGCAGTACTTC. Supplemented by reference TRBV19 and TRBJ2-7, the full variable domain reads DGGITQSPKYLFRKEGQNVTLSCEQNLNHDAMYWYRQDPGQGLRLIYYSQIVNDFQKGDIAEGYSVSREKKESFPLTVTSAQKNPTAFYLCASSMASGRASNEQYFGPGTRLTVT.

The CDR3 DNA follows: TGTGCCAGCAGCCCCGACCCCAGGTCGCTCTCTGGAAACACCATATATTTT. Translated, it gives CASSPDPRSLSGNTIYF. The chain joins TRBV7-6 to TRBJ1-3; D is uncertain. Germline V lookup: CDR1 SGHVS, CDR2 FNYEAQ. Trimming shortened V by 5 bases and J by 0 bases, and 17 bases separated the two germline ends. CDR3 length equals 17 residues.

The table lists this clone with many counts. This chain joins TRBV3-1 and TRBJ2-5; perhaps D is TRBD1 or TRBD2 (5 bases each). Trimming took 4 bases from V and 0 from J, leaving 9 bases between them. Germline V gene data show CDR1 as LGHDT and CDR2 as YNNKEL (reference sequence). This CDR3 contains 14 residues. As DNA, the CDR3 is TGTGCCAGCAGCCCCCGGGACGACCAAGAGACCCAGTACTTC. It specifies CASSPRDDQETQYF.

In this sample, this clone turned up many times. Distinct nucleotide sequences in the sample also encode this CDR3. J is TRBJ1-4 and V is TRBV4-1; TRBD1 might be the D (5 bases). The CDR3 sequence is 16 residues long. V gave up 1 base and J gave up 7 bases, with 16 bases separating them. Germline V gene sequence: CDR1 MGHRA, CDR2 YSYEKL. The CDR3 loop reads CASSQAPGVGREKLFF. CDR3 bases: TGCGCCAGCAGCCAAGCCCCGGGGGTTGGGCGTGAAAAACTGTTTTTT.

At least ten counts were recorded for this clone. This chain uses TRBV6-1 with TRBJ2-3; 9 bases match TRBD1. The CDR3 spans 16 residues. CDR1 MNHNS and CDR2 SASEGT come from the germline V gene. Trimming removed 5 bases from V and 1 base from J; junction bases left unmatched: 7. CDR3 sequence: CASSLTGGAGTDTQYF. The CDR3 nucleotides read TGTGCCAGCAGTTTAACAGGGGGCGCCGGCACAGATACGCAGTATTTT.

This clone was counted ten times or more. The rearrangement joins TRBV5-1 to TRBJ2-3; a weak D match, TRBD2 (6 bases). Germline values: CDR1 SGHRS, CDR2 YFSETQ. The CDR3 length is 14 residues. V gave up 6 bases and J gave up 4 bases, with 15 bases separating them. The CDR3 DNA follows: TGCGCCAGCAAGCTTGCGGGGATTGCAGATACGCAGTATTTT. It translates to CASKLAGIADTQYF.

This clone was seen more than once but under ten times. This chain links TRBV28 with TRBJ2-2; D unresolved. In germline, CDR1 is MDHEN, CDR2 SYDVKM. V lost 5 bases to trimming and J lost 7 bases, with 8 bases between them. The CDR3 loop spans 12 amino acids. CDR3 in DNA: TGTGCCAGCAGTGTTTACGGCGGGGAGCTGTTTTTT. This sequence encodes CASSVYGGELFF.

Ten or more counts support this clone. The J gene is TRBJ2-1, the V gene TRBV10-3; 9 positions match TRBD1. Looked up from germline, CDR1 is ENHRY and CDR2 is SYGVKD. The V and J ends lost 8 bases and 0 bases, in that order; junction bases with no gene match: 17. The CDR3 consists of 19 residues. The CDR3 nucleotides are TGTGCCATCTTTGGGGGGGACAGGGCAAATCCGAGCTCCTACAATGAGCAGTTCTTC. Residues: CAIFGGDRANPSSYNEQFF.

This clone was recorded at least ten times. The chain combines TRBV6-4 with TRBJ2-1, with unresolved D. V was pared by 1 base and J by 12 bases, with 13 bases between. Germline assignment: CDR1 MRHNA and CDR2 SNTAGT. The CDR3 runs to 13 residues. Here the CDR3 DNA reads TGTGCCAGCAGTGACTTGGAGACTCGCTTGCAGTTCTTC. This sequence encodes CASSDLETRLQFF.

Concerning this clone itself: The junction shows a germline mismatch at one end, possibly a read error. V usage is TRBV5-1 and J usage is TRBJ2-3; D is tentatively TRBD1 or TRBD2 (5 bases each). Germline loops: CDR1 SGHRS, CDR2 YFSETQ. The CDR3 is 14 amino acids. The CDR3 coding sequence is TGTGCCAGCAGCTCGGGTGGGACCAAAGATACGCAGTATTTT. Its protein product is CASSSGGTKDTQYF.

A few counts support this clone. CDR3 sequence: CASRGCGLSPNQPQHF. The CDR3 DNA reads TGTGCCAGCAGGGGGTGTGGTCTCAGTCCCAATCAGCCCCAGCATTTT. The V call is TRBV6-2 or TRBV6-3, the J call TRBJ1-5; D remains unclear. Trimming pared 6 bases from V and 3 bases from J, leaving 18 bases between. CDR1 is MNHEY, CDR2 SVGEGT, per germline. This CDR3 has 16 residues.

Note on this clone: The junction differs from germline at one of its ends, possibly a read error. The chain uses TRBV7-7 and TRBJ2-1, with 7 bases matching TRBD2. Germline V gene data show CDR1 as SSHAT and CDR2 as FNYEAQ (reference sequence). This CDR3 contains 14 residues. This CDR3 is CASSPGGEGNEQFF. The CDR3 DNA is TGTGCTAGCAGCCCGGGAGGAGAGGGCAATGAGCAGTTCTTC.